The following is a T cell receptor (beta chain) sequence with its context. The data were taken from a study of CD8+CD57+ T cells in acquired aplastic anemia. This CDR3 is 12 amino acids long. Deletions cut 6 bases from V and 1 base from J, with 7 bases between. Germline V gives CDR1 SGDLS, CDR2 YYNGEE. TCR beta VDJ and CDR3 were profiled, and genomic DNA was the template. Each CDR3 protein gets one entry after TCRdb re-called the reads with MiXCR. The sample comprises approximately 190,000 distinct CDR3 sequences, just under 50% of which are singletons, and over 7.5% rests with the top ten. The authors sequenced patients whose flow cytometry had shown CD8+CD57+ cell expansion.

Sequenced material: sorted CD4+, CD8+, or CD8+CD57+ T cells (not recorded which) from PBMCs. V is TRBV9 and J is TRBJ2-5; D unresolved. This TCR was sampled from a human donor with aplastic anemia. In DNA form, the CDR3 reads TGTGCCAGCACAGCCTTCCAAGAGACCCAGTACTTC. It specifies CASTAFQETQYF.